The 27 T cell receptor beta chains presented below share a single source sample, sequenced in a study of shared clonotypes between healthy human individuals (dated by TCRdb to about 2020). The library was obtained by the immunoSEQ multiplex PCR assay. TCRdb stores this immuneACCESS table with in-frame sequences only. Part of the clones is absent; in the studies checked, under half of the shortfall reflects unresolved V genes, and no reason is known for the rest. The sample contains 1,400,000 or so clones, around 98.5% of them found a single time. Together, the top ten hold around 0.38% of the sample. The specimen was naive CD4+ T cells sorted from blood. The cell subset or site label, as the study defines it: CD45RA+ positively selected. Receptors originate from a man aged 25 to 40 in good health.

This chain links TRBV18 with TRBJ1-4; D gene unclear. This CDR3 region has 13 residues. Trimming pared 4 bases from V and 6 bases from J, leaving 9 bases between. Germline V gives CDR1 KGHSH, CDR2 LQKENI. The CDR3 is CASSRRDDEKLFF. The CDR3 region has the DNA TGTGCCAGCTCACGTCGTGACGATGAAAAACTGTTTTTT.

This chain links TRBV18 with TRBJ1-4, with a tentative D call TRBD1 (6 bases). The CDR3 loop spans 16 amino acids. With 5 bases removed from V and 7 bases from J, the gap between germline ends came to 20 bases. From germline, CDR1 is KGHSH and CDR2 LQKENI. The CDR3 sequence: CASSLTRGPDGEKLFF. Written as DNA, the CDR3 is TGTGCCAGCTCATTAACTCGGGGGCCGGATGGTGAAAAACTGTTTTTT.

This clone was found once. J is TRBJ1-5 and V is TRBV18, with a weak D call TRBD1 (5 bases). Trimming removed 3 bases at V and 2 bases at J, with 8 bases between. The CDR3 runs 14 residues. Germline loops: CDR1 KGHSH, CDR2 LQKENI. CDR3 bases: TGTGCCAGCTCACCCGTGGGGGGCAATCAGCCCCAGCATTTT. The encoded protein is CASSPVGGNQPQHF.

This sequence joins TRBV7-3 and TRBJ2-5; no clear D. CDR3 size: 14 residues. With 5 bases removed from V and 1 base from J, the gap between germline ends came to 11 bases. The germline V gene encodes CDR1 SGHTA and CDR2 FQGTGA. The CDR3 loop reads CASSKNTGQETQYF. Written as DNA, the CDR3 is TGTGCCAGCAGCAAGAACACGGGCCAAGAGACCCAGTACTTC.

The table lists this clone with a few counts. This sample includes further DNA sequences coding for the same CDR3. The chain has TRBV7-9 and TRBJ2-3; D uncertain. V shed 3 bases and J shed 5 bases, with 3 bases lying between them. Per germline, CDR1 SEHNR and CDR2 FQNEAQ (reference sequence). The CDR3 sequence is 11 residues long. This chain's CDR3 is CASSLEDTQYF. The DNA for the CDR3 is TGTGCCAGCAGCTTGGAAGATACGCAGTATTTT.

The chain recombines TRBV5-4 with TRBJ2-7, with a tentative D call TRBD1 (5 bases). The germline V gene encodes CDR1 SGHNT and CDR2 YYREEE (reference sequence). CDR3 length: 15 amino acids. The ends were cut back, 5 bases at V and 0 bases at J, with 15 bases in the middle. The CDR3 DNA sequence: TGTGCCAGCAGTCGAATTACAGGTTACTCCTACGAGCAGTACTTC. Protein: CASSRITGYSYEQYF. The full variable domain, in which reference TRBV5-4 and TRBJ2-7 provide the parts outside the CDR3, is ETGVTQSPTHLIKTRGQQVTLRCSSQSGHNTVSWYQQALGQGPQFIFQYYREEENGRGNFPPRFSGLQFPNYSSELNVNALELDDSALYLCASSRITGYSYEQYFGPGTRLTVT.

The V and J genes are TRBV7-8 and TRBJ1-1, with TRBD1 as a possible D gene (6 bases). Germline assignment: CDR1 SGHVS and CDR2 FQNEAQ. The CDR3 sequence is 14 residues long. Trimming removed 5 bases at V and 5 bases at J, with 15 bases between. DNA of the CDR3: TGTGCCAGCAGCCCGACGGGGGCGCGGACTGAAGCTTTCTTT. Protein sequence: CASSPTGARTEAFF.

With respect to this clone: This sample includes further DNA sequences coding for the same CDR3. This chain uses TRBV9 with TRBJ2-7, with no clear D. This CDR3 region has 14 residues. V lost 0 bases to trimming and J lost 0 bases, with 7 bases between them. The germline V gene has CDR1 SGDLS and CDR2 YYNGEE. The CDR3 sequence is CASSVGVISYEQYF. The CDR3 DNA sequence: TGTGCCAGCAGCGTAGGAGTGATCTCCTACGAGCAGTACTTC.

This chain links TRBV5-6 with TRBJ2-3; D may match TRBD1 or TRBD2 (6 bases each). Germline V lookup: CDR1 SGHDT, CDR2 YYEEEE. The V end lost 3 bases, the J end lost 3 bases, and 14 bases lay between the germline ends. The CDR3 consists of 15 residues. The CDR3 is CASSSPWRGTDTQYF. CDR3 sequence (DNA): TGTGCCAGCAGCTCCCCCTGGAGGGGGACAGATACGCAGTATTTT.

V is TRBV7-2 and J is TRBJ1-4; tentatively, D is TRBD1 (5 bases). The germline gives CDR1 SGHTA, CDR2 FQGNSA. This CDR3 region has 16 residues. Trimming removed 1 base at V and 3 bases at J, with 12 bases between. Here the CDR3 reads CASSLGGLGANEKLFF. Here the CDR3 DNA reads TGTGCCAGCAGCTTAGGGGGTCTAGGGGCTAATGAAAAACTGTTTTTT. Based on the CDR3 plus reference TRBV7-2 and TRBJ1-4, the full variable domain is GAGVSQSPSNKVTEKGKDVELRCDPISGHTALYWYRQSLGQGLEFLIYFQGNSAPDKSGLPSDRFSAERTGGSVSTLTIQRTQQEDSAVYLCASSLGGLGANEKLFFGSGTQLSVL.

V usage is TRBV11-2 and J usage is TRBJ1-1, with 8 bases fitting TRBD1. Looked up from germline, CDR1 is SGHAT and CDR2 is FQNNGV. The CDR3 is 16 residues long. The J segment lost 4 bases and the V segment lost 4 bases, leaving 11 bases of the junction unmatched. Here the CDR3 DNA reads TGTGCCAGCAGCTCACCCCAGGGGGCGCCTGGCACTGAAGCTTTCTTT. This codes for CASSSPQGAPGTEAFF.

The CDR3 region has the DNA TGTGCCAGCAGCTTAGGTTTTGACACTGAAGCTTTCTTT. Translated: CASSLGFDTEAFF. The chain recombines TRBV7-2 with TRBJ1-1, with D uncertain. Per the germline V gene, CDR1 is SGHTA and CDR2 is FQGNSA. The CDR3 consists of 13 residues. Trimming removed 1 base at V and 3 bases at J, with 6 bases between.

The V call is TRBV7-9, the J call TRBJ1-1; D is undetermined. Trimming took 3 bases from V and 11 from J, leaving 13 bases between them. The CDR3 sequence is 12 residues long. Germline V lookup: CDR1 SEHNR, CDR2 FQNEAQ (reference sequence). CDR3 protein: CASSLWAVGAFF. CDR3 nucleotides: TGTGCCAGCAGCTTGTGGGCGGTGGGCGCTTTCTTT.

The chain recombines TRBV11-2 with TRBJ2-1, with TRBD2 matching 8 bases. V dropped 7 bases and J dropped 5; count of bases not matched to a gene: 1. CDR1 is SGHAT and CDR2 is FQNNGV in the germline V gene. CDR3 length equals 12 residues. CDR3 amino acids: CASKRGNNEQFF. The CDR3 DNA sequence: TGTGCCAGCAAGCGGGGGAACAATGAGCAGTTCTTC.

The chain employs TRBV10-3 and TRBJ1-2; the D gene is possibly TRBD1 (6 bases). The V gene lost 7 bases and the J gene lost 2 bases, with 17 bases spanning the gap. This CDR3 is built from 15 residues. Per the germline V gene, CDR1 is ENHRY and CDR2 is SYGVKD. The CDR3 protein is CAITKDTGPNYGYTF. CDR3 DNA: TGTGCCATCACCAAGGATACAGGGCCAAACTATGGCTACACCTTC.

The rearrangement uses TRBV19 and TRBJ1-3, with unresolved D. CDR1 is LNHDA and CDR2 is SQIVND in the germline V gene (reference sequence). This CDR3 spans 16 amino acids. Trimming took 5 bases from V and 0 from J, leaving 14 bases between them. The CDR3, as DNA: TGTGCCAGTAGTTACCTTGGCGGTCACTCTGGAAACACCATATATTTT. Translating it yields CASSYLGGHSGNTIYF.

This sequence joins TRBV7-9 and TRBJ2-1, with D perhaps matching TRBD1 or TRBD2 (6 bases each). Germline CDR1 and CDR2: SEHNR and FQNEAQ (reference sequence). Trimming shortened V by 1 base and J by 10 bases, and 14 bases separated the two germline ends. The CDR3 is 14 amino acids. The CDR3 loop is CASSLVSGADEQFF. The CDR3 nucleotides read TGTGCCAGCAGCTTAGTTTCGGGGGCGGACGAGCAGTTCTTC.

Only one count was recorded for this clone. The identical CDR3 is also encoded by other nucleotide sequences in the sample. The J gene is TRBJ2-6, the V gene TRBV9; the match to TRBD2 covers 7 bases. V lost 2 bases, J lost 2 bases, and 4 bases stayed unmatched. The CDR3 contains 16 residues. CDR1 and CDR2 (germline): SGDLS, YYNGEE. The CDR3 DNA is TGTGCCAGCAGCGTGCTTGCGGGGGCTGGGGCCAACGTCCTGACTTTC. Protein sequence: CASSVLAGAGANVLTF.

The chain links TRBV6-4 to TRBJ2-3; 11 bases are shared with TRBD2. This CDR3 is built from 15 residues. Trimming at V came to 5 bases and at J to 4 bases, leaving 5 bases not matched to a gene. From germline, CDR1 is MRHNA and CDR2 SNTAGT. This chain's CDR3 is CASSLAGGLSDTQYF. CDR3 coding DNA: TGTGCCAGCAGTCTAGCGGGAGGTTTGTCAGATACGCAGTATTTT.

This chain connects TRBV19 to TRBJ2-1; D is ambiguous. The CDR3 has 14 amino acids. In germline, CDR1 is LNHDA, CDR2 SQIVND (reference sequence). The V end was cut by 7 bases, the J end by 5 bases, with 15 bases between. The CDR3 region has the DNA TGTGCCAGTACCCTTACGACTGCGAACAATGAGCAGTTCTTC. This translates into CASTLTTANNEQFF.

The chain combines TRBV5-4 with TRBJ1-2; 12 nucleotides match TRBD1. The CDR3 loop spans 18 amino acids. V shed 0 bases and J 8 bases; nucleotides not matched to a gene: 14. Germline-derived CDR1 and CDR2 are SGHNT and YYREEE (reference sequence). CDR3 sequence reads: CASSLASSGQGALGGYTF. The CDR3 region has the DNA TGTGCCAGCAGCTTGGCCAGCTCGGGACAGGGGGCGCTGGGCGGCTACACCTTC.

The rearrangement joins TRBV9 to TRBJ2-7; D remains unclear. Deletions cut 0 bases from V and 3 bases from J, with 13 bases between. From germline, CDR1 is SGDLS and CDR2 YYNGEE. This CDR3 comprises 15 residues. The CDR3 is CASSVAGTGFYEQYF. The CDR3 DNA reads as TGTGCCAGCAGCGTAGCCGGCACTGGGTTCTACGAGCAGTACTTC.

V usage is TRBV15 and J usage is TRBJ1-1, with a possible D match to TRBD1 (5 bases). The V gene lost 1 base and the J gene lost 4 bases, with 10 bases spanning the gap. CDR1 is LNHNV and CDR2 is YYDKDF in the germline V gene (reference sequence). CDR3 length equals 14 residues. CDR3 amino acids: CATSRGRGATEAFF. CDR3 nucleotide sequence: TGTGCCACCAGCAGAGGCCGAGGGGCCACTGAAGCTTTCTTT.

V gene TRBV6-1 combines with J gene TRBJ2-1; D may be TRBD2 (5 bases). Germline V gives CDR1 MNHNS, CDR2 SASEGT. The CDR3 is 14 residues long. Trimming removed 1 base at V and 2 bases at J, with 6 bases between. The CDR3 spells CASSEVGTYNEQFF. CDR3 nucleotides: TGTGCCAGCAGTGAAGTCGGGACCTACAATGAGCAGTTCTTC.

The CDR3 DNA sequence: TGTGCCAGCAGTTCACTAGCGGGAGAACGAAACAATGAGCAGTTCTTC. Amino acid sequence: CASSSLAGERNNEQFF. The chain has TRBV6-5 and TRBJ2-1, with 11 bases lining up with TRBD2. The germline gives CDR1 MNHEY, CDR2 SVGAGI. Trimming cost V 4 bases and J 5 bases; bases outside gene matches: 7. The CDR3 sequence is 16 residues long.

J is TRBJ2-7 and V is TRBV28, with TRBD2 as a possible D gene (6 bases). The CDR3 is 15 amino acids. V shed 2 bases and J shed 3 bases, with 14 bases lying between them. Germline CDR1 and CDR2: MDHEN and SYDVKM. CDR3 in DNA: TGTGCCAGCAGTTTAATGCGCCGCGGGGACTACGAGCAGTACTTC. It translates to CASSLMRRGDYEQYF.

V gene TRBV5-4 combines with J gene TRBJ2-6; D may be TRBD2 (6 bases). Germline values: CDR1 SGHNT, CDR2 YYREEE (reference sequence). Trimming removed 4 bases at V and 1 base at J, with 12 bases between. The CDR3 has 16 amino acids. This CDR3 is CASSAAGLSGANVLTF. The CDR3 nucleotides read TGTGCCAGCAGCGCCGCGGGGCTATCTGGGGCCAACGTCCTGACTTTC.